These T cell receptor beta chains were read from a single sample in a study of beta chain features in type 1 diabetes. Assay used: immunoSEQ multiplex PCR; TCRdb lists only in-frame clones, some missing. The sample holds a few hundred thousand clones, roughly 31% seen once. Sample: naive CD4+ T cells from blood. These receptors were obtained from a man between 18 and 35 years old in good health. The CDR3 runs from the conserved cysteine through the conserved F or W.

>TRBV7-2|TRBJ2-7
CASRAGGQYEQYF
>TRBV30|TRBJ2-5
CAVAGGPGETQYF
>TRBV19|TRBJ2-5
CASSPGTGSETQYF
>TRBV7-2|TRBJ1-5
CASRIGGWANQPQHF
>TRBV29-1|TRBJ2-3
CSGSPSTDTQYF
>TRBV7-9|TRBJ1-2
CASSLGGNYGYTF
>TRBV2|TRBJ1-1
CASTLDTNTEAFF
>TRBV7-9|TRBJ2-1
CASSLGQVGYNEQFF
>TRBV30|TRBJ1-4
CAWSVGQAGNEKLFF
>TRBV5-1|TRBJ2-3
CASSLEFAGGGTDTQYF
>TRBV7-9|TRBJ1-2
CASGLWDGYTF
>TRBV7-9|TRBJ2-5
CASSLRLAGGETQYF
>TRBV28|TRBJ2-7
CASSFVVAGVEQYF
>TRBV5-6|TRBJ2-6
CASRQAGSGANVLTF
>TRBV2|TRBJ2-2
CASESGELFF
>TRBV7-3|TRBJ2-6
CASSYTAGANVLTF
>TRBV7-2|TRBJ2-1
CASSLGSGSYNEQFF
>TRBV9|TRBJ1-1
CASSVVGENTEAFF
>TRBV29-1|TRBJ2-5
CSALRTLEETQYF
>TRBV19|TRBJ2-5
CASSPSGRGVQETQYF
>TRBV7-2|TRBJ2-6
CASSVSTGANVLTF
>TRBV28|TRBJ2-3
CASSPSDSLRTDTQYF
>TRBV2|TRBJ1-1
CASSAQGNTEAFF
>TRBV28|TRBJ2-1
CASRGDSYNEQFF
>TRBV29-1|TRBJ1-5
CSVEGTANQPQHF
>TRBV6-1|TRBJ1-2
CASSEEPGGSYGYTF
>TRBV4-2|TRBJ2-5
CASSQERLAGQETQYF
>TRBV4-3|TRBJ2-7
CASSQPIFGTGHYEQYF